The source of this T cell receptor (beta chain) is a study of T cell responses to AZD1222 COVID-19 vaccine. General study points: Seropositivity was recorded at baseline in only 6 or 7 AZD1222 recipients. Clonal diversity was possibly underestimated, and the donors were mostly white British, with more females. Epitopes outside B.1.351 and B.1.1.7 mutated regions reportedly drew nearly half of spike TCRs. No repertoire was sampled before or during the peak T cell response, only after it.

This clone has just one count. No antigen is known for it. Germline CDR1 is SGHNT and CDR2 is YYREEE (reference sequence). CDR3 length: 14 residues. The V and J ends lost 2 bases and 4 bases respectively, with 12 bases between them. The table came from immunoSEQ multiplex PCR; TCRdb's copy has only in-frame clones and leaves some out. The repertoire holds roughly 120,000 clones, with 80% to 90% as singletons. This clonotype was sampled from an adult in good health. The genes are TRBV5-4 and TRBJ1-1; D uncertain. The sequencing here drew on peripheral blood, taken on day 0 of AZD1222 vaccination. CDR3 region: CASSLDPSLTEAFF. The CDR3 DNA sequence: TGTGCCAGCAGCTTAGACCCGAGCCTCACTGAAGCTTTCTTT.